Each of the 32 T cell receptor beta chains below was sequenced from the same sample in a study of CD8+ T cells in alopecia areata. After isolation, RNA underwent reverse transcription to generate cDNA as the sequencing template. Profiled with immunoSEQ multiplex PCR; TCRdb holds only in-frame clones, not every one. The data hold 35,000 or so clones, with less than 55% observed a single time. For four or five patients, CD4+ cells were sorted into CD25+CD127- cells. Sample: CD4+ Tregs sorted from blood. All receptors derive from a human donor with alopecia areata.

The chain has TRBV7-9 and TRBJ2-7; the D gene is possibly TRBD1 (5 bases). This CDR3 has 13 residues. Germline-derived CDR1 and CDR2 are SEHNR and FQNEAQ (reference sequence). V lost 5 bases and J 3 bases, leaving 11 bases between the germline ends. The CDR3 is CASSRVTGYEQYF. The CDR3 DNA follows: TGTGCCAGCAGCCGCGTAACAGGCTACGAGCAGTACTTC.

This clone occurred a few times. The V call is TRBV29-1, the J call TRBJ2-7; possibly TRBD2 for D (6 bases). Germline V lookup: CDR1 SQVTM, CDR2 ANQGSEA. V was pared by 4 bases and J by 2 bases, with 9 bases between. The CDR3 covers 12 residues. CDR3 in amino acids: CSVGGDTYEQYF. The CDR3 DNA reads TGCAGCGTTGGGGGGGATACCTACGAGCAGTACTTC.

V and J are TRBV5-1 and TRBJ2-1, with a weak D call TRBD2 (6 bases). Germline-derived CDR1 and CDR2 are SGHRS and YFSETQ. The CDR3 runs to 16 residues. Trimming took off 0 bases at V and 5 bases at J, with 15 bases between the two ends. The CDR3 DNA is TGCGCCAGCAGCTTGGTGTCTTTGCCGGGAGACAATGAGCAGTTCTTC. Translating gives CASSLVSLPGDNEQFF.

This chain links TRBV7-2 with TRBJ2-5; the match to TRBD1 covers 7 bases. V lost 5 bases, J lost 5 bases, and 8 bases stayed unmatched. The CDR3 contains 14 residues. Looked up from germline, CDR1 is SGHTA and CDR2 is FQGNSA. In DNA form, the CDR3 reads TGTGCCAGCAGCCGACAGGGCGCGCGGGAGACCCAGTACTTC. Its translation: CASSRQGARETQYF.

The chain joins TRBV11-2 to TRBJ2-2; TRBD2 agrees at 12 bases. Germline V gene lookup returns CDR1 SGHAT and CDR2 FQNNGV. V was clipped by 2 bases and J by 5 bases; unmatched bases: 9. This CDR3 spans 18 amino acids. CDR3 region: CASSLSSGGAGGTGELFF. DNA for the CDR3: TGTGCCAGCAGCTTATCTAGCGGGGGGGCTGGTGGAACCGGGGAGCTGTTTTTT.

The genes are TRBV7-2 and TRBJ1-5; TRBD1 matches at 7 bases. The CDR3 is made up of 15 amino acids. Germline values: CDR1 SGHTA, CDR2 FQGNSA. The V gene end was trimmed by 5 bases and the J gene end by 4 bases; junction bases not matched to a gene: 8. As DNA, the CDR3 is TGTGCCAGCAGCGGATGGACAGGCCCTAATCAGCCCCAGCATTTT. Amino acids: CASSGWTGPNQPQHF. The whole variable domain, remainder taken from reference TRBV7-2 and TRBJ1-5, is GAGVSQSPSNKVTEKGKDVELRCDPISGHTALYWYRQSLGQGLEFLIYFQGNSAPDKSGLPSDRFSAERTGGSVSTLTIQRTQQEDSAVYLCASSGWTGPNQPQHFGDGTRLSIL.

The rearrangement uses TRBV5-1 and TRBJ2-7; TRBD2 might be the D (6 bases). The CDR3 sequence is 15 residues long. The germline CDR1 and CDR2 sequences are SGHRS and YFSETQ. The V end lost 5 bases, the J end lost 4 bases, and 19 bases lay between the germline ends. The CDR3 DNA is TGCGCCAGCAGGTGGGGAGGTTTGGAACTTTACGAGCAGTACTTC. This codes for CASRWGGLELYEQYF.

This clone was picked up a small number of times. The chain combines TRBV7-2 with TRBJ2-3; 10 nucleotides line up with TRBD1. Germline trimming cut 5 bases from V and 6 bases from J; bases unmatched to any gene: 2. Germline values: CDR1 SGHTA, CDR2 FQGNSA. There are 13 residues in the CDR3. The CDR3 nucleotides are TGTGCCAGCAGCCAGGGACAGGGGGATACGCAGTATTTT. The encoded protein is CASSQGQGDTQYF.

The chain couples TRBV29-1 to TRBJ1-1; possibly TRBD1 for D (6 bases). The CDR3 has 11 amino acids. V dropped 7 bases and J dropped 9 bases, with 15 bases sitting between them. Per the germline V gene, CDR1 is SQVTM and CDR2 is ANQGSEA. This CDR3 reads CSGRGGAKAFF. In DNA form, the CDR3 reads TGCAGCGGCCGGGGGGGGGCCAAAGCTTTCTTT.

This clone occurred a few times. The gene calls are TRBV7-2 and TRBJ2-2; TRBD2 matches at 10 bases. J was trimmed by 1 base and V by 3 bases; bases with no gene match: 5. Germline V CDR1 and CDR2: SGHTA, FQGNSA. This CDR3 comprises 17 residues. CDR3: CASSFRAGGQNTGELFF. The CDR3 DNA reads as TGTGCCAGCAGCTTTCGAGCGGGGGGGCAGAACACCGGGGAGCTGTTTTTT. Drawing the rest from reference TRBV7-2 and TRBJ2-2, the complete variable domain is GAGVSQSPSNKVTEKGKDVELRCDPISGHTALYWYRQSLGQGLEFLIYFQGNSAPDKSGLPSDRFSAERTGGSVSTLTIQRTQQEDSAVYLCASSFRAGGQNTGELFFGEGSRLTVL.

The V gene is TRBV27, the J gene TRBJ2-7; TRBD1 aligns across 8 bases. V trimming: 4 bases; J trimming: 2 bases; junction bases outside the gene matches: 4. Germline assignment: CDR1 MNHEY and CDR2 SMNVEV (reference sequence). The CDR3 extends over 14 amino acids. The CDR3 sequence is CASSSSQGAYEQYF. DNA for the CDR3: TGTGCCAGCAGTTCCTCACAGGGGGCCTACGAGCAGTACTTC.

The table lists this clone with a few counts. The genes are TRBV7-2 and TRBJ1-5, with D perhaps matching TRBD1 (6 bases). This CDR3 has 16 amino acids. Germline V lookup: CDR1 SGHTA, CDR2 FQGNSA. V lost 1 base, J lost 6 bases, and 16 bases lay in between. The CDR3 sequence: CASSLDQGMNGQPQHF. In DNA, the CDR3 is TGTGCCAGCAGCTTAGACCAGGGGATGAACGGTCAGCCCCAGCATTTT. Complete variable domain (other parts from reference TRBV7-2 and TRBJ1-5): GAGVSQSPSNKVTEKGKDVELRCDPISGHTALYWYRQSLGQGLEFLIYFQGNSAPDKSGLPSDRFSAERTGGSVSTLTIQRTQQEDSAVYLCASSLDQGMNGQPQHFGDGTRLSIL.

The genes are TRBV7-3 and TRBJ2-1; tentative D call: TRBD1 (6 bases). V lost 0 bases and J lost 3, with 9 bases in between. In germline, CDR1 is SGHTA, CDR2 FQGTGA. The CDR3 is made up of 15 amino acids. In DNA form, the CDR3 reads TGTGCCAGCAGCTTAACCGGGGACAACTACAATGAGCAGTTCTTC. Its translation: CASSLTGDNYNEQFF.

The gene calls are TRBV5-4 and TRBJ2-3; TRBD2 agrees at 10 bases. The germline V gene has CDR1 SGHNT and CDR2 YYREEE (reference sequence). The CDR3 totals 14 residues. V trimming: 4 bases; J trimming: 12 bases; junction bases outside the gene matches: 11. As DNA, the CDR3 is TGTGCCAGCAGCACGGGACTAGCGTCCACCCCCCAGTATTTT. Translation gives CASSTGLASTPQYF.

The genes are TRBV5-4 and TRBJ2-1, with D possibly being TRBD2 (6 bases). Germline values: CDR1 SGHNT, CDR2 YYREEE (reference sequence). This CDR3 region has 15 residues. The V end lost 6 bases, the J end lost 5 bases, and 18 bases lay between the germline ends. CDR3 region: CASTSAGIPNNEQFF. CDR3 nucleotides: TGTGCCAGCACCTCCGCGGGGATCCCCAACAATGAGCAGTTCTTC.

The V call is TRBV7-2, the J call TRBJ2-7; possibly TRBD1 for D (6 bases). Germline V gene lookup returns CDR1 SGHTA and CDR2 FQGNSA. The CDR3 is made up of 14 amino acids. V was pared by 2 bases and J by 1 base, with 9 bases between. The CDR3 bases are TGTGCCAGCAGCTTAAATAGGGGGTCCTACGAGCAGTACTTC. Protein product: CASSLNRGSYEQYF. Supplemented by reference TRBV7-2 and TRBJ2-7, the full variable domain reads GAGVSQSPSNKVTEKGKDVELRCDPISGHTALYWYRQSLGQGLEFLIYFQGNSAPDKSGLPSDRFSAERTGGSVSTLTIQRTQQEDSAVYLCASSLNRGSYEQYFGPGTRLTVT.

CDR3 in amino acids: CASSLRGLAGRETQYF. CDR3 DNA sequence: TGTGCCAGCAGCTTGCGGGGTCTAGCGGGAAGAGAGACCCAGTACTTC. The rearrangement links TRBV7-2 to TRBJ2-5; TRBD2 matches at 9 bases. Unmatched junction bases numbered 9, after V lost 3 bases and J lost 4 bases. The V gene's germline CDR1 is SGHTA and CDR2 FQGNSA. This CDR3 has 16 residues.

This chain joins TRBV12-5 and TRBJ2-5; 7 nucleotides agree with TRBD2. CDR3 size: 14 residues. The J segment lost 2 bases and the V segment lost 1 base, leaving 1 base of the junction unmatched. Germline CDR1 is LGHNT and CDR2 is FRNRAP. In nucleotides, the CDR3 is TGTGCTAGTGGTTTGGGACTAGCACAAGAGACCCAGTACTTC. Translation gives CASGLGLAQETQYF.

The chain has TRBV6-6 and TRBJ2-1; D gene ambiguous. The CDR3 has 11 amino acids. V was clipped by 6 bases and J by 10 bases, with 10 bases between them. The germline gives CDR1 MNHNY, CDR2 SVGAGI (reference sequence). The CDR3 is CASRTSSEQFF. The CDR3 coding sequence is TGTGCCAGCAGGACATCGTCCGAGCAGTTCTTC.

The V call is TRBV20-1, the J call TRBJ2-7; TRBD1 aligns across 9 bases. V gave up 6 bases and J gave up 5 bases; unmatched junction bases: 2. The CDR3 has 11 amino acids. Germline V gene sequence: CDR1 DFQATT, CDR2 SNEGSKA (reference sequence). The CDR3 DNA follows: TGCAGTGCGGGACAGGGAGACGAGCAGTACTTC. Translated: CSAGQGDEQYF.

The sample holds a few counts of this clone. The CDR3 DNA reads TGTGCCAGCAGCAGGGAGAACACTGAAGCTTTCTTT. This codes for CASSRENTEAFF. The chain has TRBV21-1 and TRBJ1-1. TRBV21-1 represents a pseudogene. This CDR3 comprises 12 residues.

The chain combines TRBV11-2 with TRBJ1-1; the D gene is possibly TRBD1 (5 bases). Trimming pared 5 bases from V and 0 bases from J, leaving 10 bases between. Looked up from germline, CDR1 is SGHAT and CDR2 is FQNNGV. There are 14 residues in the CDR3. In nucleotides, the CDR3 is TGTGCCAGCAGCACCCGACAGTTGAACACTGAAGCTTTCTTT. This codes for CASSTRQLNTEAFF.

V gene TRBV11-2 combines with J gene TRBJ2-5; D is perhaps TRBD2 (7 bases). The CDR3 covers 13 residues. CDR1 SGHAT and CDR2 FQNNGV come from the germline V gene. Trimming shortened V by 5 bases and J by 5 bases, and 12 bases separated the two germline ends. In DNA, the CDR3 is TGTGCCAGCAGCCGGGGGGCGGACGAGACCCAGTACTTC. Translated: CASSRGADETQYF. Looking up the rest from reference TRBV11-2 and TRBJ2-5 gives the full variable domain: EAGVAQSPRYKIIEKRQSVAFWCNPISGHATLYWYQQILGQGPKLLIQFQNNGVVDDSQLPKDRFSAERLKGVDSTLKIQPAKLEDSAVYLCASSRGADETQYFGPGTRLLVL.

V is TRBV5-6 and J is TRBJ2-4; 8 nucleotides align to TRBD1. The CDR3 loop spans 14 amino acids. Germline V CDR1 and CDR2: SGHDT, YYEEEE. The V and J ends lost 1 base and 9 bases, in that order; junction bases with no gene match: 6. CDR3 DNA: TGTGCCAGCAGCTTGCGGCAGGGGGCTGGCATTCAGTACTTC. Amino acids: CASSLRQGAGIQYF.

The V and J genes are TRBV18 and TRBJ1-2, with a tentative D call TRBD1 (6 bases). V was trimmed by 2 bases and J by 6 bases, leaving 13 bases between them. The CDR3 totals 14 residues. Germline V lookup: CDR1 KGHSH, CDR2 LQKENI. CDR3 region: CASSPETRGDGYTF. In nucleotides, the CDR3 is TGTGCCAGCTCACCAGAAACCAGGGGCGATGGCTACACCTTC.

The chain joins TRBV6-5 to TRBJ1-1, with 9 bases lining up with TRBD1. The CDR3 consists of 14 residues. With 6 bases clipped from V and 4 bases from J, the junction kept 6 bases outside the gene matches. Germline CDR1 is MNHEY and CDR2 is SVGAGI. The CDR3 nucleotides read TGTGCCAGCAGGGCGACAGGGGGAAGCACTGAAGCTTTCTTT. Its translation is CASRATGGSTEAFF.

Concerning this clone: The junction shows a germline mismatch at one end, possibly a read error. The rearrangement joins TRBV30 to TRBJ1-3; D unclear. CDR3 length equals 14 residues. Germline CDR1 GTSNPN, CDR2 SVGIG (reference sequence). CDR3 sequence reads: CAWSVKGSGNAIYF. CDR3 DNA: TGTGCCTGGAGTGTCAAGGGCTCTGGAAACGCCATATATTTT.

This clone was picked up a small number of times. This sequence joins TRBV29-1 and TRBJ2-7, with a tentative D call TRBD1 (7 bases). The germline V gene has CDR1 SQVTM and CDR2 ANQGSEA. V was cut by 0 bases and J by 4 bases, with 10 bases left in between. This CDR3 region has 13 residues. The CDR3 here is CSVEDQGGYEQYF. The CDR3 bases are TGCAGCGTTGAAGATCAGGGGGGATACGAGCAGTACTTC.

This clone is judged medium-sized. The CDR3: CASSKGQGFKFF. As DNA, the CDR3 is TGTGCCAGCAGCAAAGGACAGGGTTTCAAGTTCTTC. V and J are TRBV13 and TRBJ2-1; the match to TRBD1 covers 8 bases. This CDR3 region has 12 residues. The V gene's germline CDR1 is PRHDT and CDR2 FYEKMQ (reference sequence). The J segment lost 14 bases and the V segment lost 5 bases, leaving 8 bases of the junction unmatched.

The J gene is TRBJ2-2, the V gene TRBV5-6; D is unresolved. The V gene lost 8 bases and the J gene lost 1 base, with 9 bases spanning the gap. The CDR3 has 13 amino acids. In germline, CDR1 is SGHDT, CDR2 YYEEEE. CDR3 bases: TGTGCCAGTAACAACAGGAACACCGGGGAGCTGTTTTTT. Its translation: CASNNRNTGELFF.

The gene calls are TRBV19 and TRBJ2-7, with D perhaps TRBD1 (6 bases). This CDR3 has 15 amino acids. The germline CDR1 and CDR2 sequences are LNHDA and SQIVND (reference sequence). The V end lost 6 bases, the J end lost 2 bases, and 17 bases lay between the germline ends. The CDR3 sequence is CASRLRQEYTYEQYF. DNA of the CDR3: TGTGCCAGTAGGCTGAGACAGGAATACACCTACGAGCAGTACTTC.

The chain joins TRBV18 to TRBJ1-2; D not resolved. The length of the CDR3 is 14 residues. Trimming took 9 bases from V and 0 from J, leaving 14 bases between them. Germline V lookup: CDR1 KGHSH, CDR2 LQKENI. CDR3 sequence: CASTFSVANYGYTF. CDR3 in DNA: TGTGCCAGTACGTTTTCAGTAGCTAACTATGGCTACACCTTC. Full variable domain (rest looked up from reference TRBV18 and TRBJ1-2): NAGVMQNPRHLVRRRGQEARLRCSPMKGHSHVYWYRQLPEEGLKFMVYLQKENIIDESGMPKERFSAEFPKEGPSILRIQQVVRGDSAAYFCASTFSVANYGYTFGSGTRLTVV.